A single TCR beta chain is shown here with its context. Its matching antigen is unknown. The sample belongs to a study of monozygotic twins with inflammatory bowel disease. The CDR3 runs 17 residues. Germline assignment: CDR1 SGDLS and CDR2 YYNGEE. Overall study findings and caveats: Versus healthy twins, IBD patients showed fewer clonotypes shared with others, especially with disease activity. Among IBD patients, TCRbeta diversity (inverse Simpson) was lower than in healthy co-twins.

The UMIs contained a 6-nucleotide sample barcode. They were added by template switching during cDNA synthesis. Using the 5' RACE reads, TCRdb records one entry per CDR3 protein without DNA. The data include 440,000 or so distinct CDR3 sequences; the top ten clones carry 2% to 2.5%. It was from whole blood, with no T cell sorting, that total RNA was isolated. The receptor was derived from a human donor with ulcerative colitis or Crohn's disease, or a healthy co-twin of an affected twin (not recorded which). The rearrangement joins TRBV9 to TRBJ2-1. Sequenced: blood. This chain's CDR3 is CASSVAHSLSSYNEQFF.